This T cell receptor beta chain appears in the sequencing data of a study of blood T cell repertoires in COVID-19. Method: immunoSEQ multiplex PCR; TCRdb's copy keeps in-frame clones and lacks some. The repertoire holds 200,000 to 250,000 clones, with about 88% as singletons. This CDR3 has 15 amino acids. Germline assignment: CDR1 SGHRS and CDR2 YFSETQ. The V and J ends lost 0 bases and 6 bases, in that order; junction bases with no gene match: 9. Sample: peripheral blood. The chain is built from TRBV5-1 and TRBJ2-7, with 7 bases lining up with TRBD1. The TCR originated in a man in his fifties with COVID-19, enrolled during active disease. CDR3 in DNA: TGCGCCAGCAGCTTGGGGGGTACAGGGGCCCTCGAGCAGTACTTC. Translation: CASSLGGTGALEQYF.